This T cell receptor (beta chain) stems from a study of T-cell memory formation after mild COVID-19. TCRdb recomputed calls from the 5' RACE reads with MiXCR, one row per CDR3 protein. The data hold some 110,000 distinct CDR3 sequences, with approximately 13% observed a single time. This clonotype has only a few counts. The antigen is undetermined. CDR3 length: 12 amino acids. CDR1 SGHTA and CDR2 FQGTGA come from the germline V gene. V was trimmed by 3 bases and J by 9 bases, leaving 9 bases between them. The study, taken as a whole, reports: Second-wave clones reaching peak frequency on day 37 lacked confirmed SARS-CoV-2 specificity.

The chain links TRBV7-3 to TRBJ2-1; no clear D gene. The TCR originated in an adult woman who had mild COVID-19 (a few samples of this study predate the infection). Cell type and time point are not known. The sample taken for sequencing was PBMCs or a T cell subset sorted from them (not recorded which). DNA for the CDR3: TGTGCCAGCAGCTTGTTCAAAGGTGAGCAGTTCTTC. Its translation: CASSLFKGEQFF.